The 11 T cell receptor beta chains presented below share a single source sample, sequenced in a study of blood T cell repertoires in COVID-19 (dated by TCRdb to the early 2020s). The library was prepared using the immunoSEQ multiplex PCR assay. What TCRdb holds here is the immuneACCESS table cut down to in-frame rearrangements. Part of the clones is not present; checked against another copy, under half of the missing clones reflect an unresolved V gene, and the others are unexplained. Present in this sample are under 200,000 clones, 90% of which were seen just once. The top ten clonotypes cover approximately 0.5% of the sample. Sequenced input: peripheral blood. The receptors were gathered from a man in his forties or fifties with acute or convalescent COVID-19.

The chain carries TRBV7-2 and TRBJ2-1, with 7 bases matching TRBD2. The germline gives CDR1 SGHTA, CDR2 FQGNSA. The CDR3 is 16 residues long. V lost 3 bases to trimming and J lost 0 bases; unmatched junction nucleotides: 5. Here the CDR3 DNA reads TGTGCCAGCAGCTTCACGGGGGGAGGCTCCTACAATGAGCAGTTCTTC. This sequence encodes CASSFTGGGSYNEQFF.

This rearrangement joins TRBV6-5 to TRBJ2-1, with 9 bases identical to TRBD2. Per the germline V gene, CDR1 is MNHEY and CDR2 is SVGAGI. The CDR3 runs to 13 residues. The junction had 6 bases not matched to a gene; V was cut back by 2 bases and J by 13 bases. The CDR3 DNA follows: TGTGCCAGCAGTTACCCGGGACTAGCAATCCAGTTCTTC. Protein sequence: CASSYPGLAIQFF.

This clone was counted once. This chain joins TRBV28 and TRBJ1-1, with a possible D match to TRBD1 (6 bases). The CDR3 contains 14 residues. Germline CDR1 is MDHEN and CDR2 is SYDVKM. With 4 bases removed from V and 1 base from J, the gap between germline ends came to 10 bases. CDR3 region: CASSSEGGNTEAFF. The CDR3 bases are TGTGCCAGCAGTTCGGAAGGGGGGAACACTGAAGCTTTCTTT.

This chain connects TRBV5-6 to TRBJ1-1; D uncertain. V gave up 1 base and J gave up 0 bases, with 4 bases separating them. The CDR3 runs 13 residues. Germline V gives CDR1 SGHDT, CDR2 YYEEEE. The CDR3 spells CASSLQLNTEAFF. Written as DNA, the CDR3 is TGTGCCAGCAGCTTGCAGTTGAACACTGAAGCTTTCTTT.

This clone was seen just once. The chain links TRBV5-5 to TRBJ1-6, with D unresolved. Trimming pared 1 base from V and 2 bases from J, leaving 10 bases between. Germline CDR1 SGHKS, CDR2 YYEKEE (reference sequence). CDR3 length equals 16 residues. CDR3 in DNA: TGTGCCAGCAGCTTGACAGTTTCCACCTATAATTCACCCCTCCACTTT. Protein sequence: CASSLTVSTYNSPLHF.

The chain has TRBV28 and TRBJ1-5; tentative D call: TRBD1 (6 bases). Germline loops: CDR1 MDHEN, CDR2 SYDVKM. The length of the CDR3 is 16 residues. With 3 bases removed from V and 4 bases from J, the gap between germline ends came to 16 bases. The CDR3 coding sequence is TGTGCCAGCAGTTTTCGGACAGCGCCGACAAATCAGCCCCAGCATTTT. As protein: CASSFRTAPTNQPQHF.

The chain links TRBV23-1 to TRBJ2-7; possibly TRBD1 for D (5 bases). TRBV23-1 is identified as an open reading frame with a role that is uncertain. The CDR3 sequence is 16 residues long. The ends were cut back, 4 bases at V and 5 bases at J, with 21 bases in the middle. As DNA, the CDR3 is TGCGCCAGCAGTCCCACCACCGTGACAGAAGATGACGAGCAGTACTTC. It translates to CASSPTTVTEDDEQYF.

The chain uses TRBV6-6 and TRBJ2-2, with TRBD1 identical over 8 bases. CDR1 is MNHNY, CDR2 SVGAGI, per germline (reference sequence). V was clipped by 5 bases and J by 5 bases; unmatched bases: 1. This CDR3 comprises 13 residues. CDR3 sequence reads: CASSTGGTGELFF. DNA of the CDR3: TGTGCCAGCAGTACAGGGGGTACCGGGGAGCTGTTTTTT.

The genes are TRBV4-1 and TRBJ1-5; 9 nucleotides align to TRBD1. Germline trimming cut 6 bases from V and 3 bases from J; bases unmatched to any gene: 3. Germline V gene lookup returns CDR1 MGHRA and CDR2 YSYEKL. CDR3 length: 14 residues. CDR3 nucleotide sequence: TGCGCCAGCAGGGGACAGGGTGTCAATCAGCCCCAGCATTTT. Protein sequence: CASRGQGVNQPQHF.

Only one count was recorded for this clone. This chain uses TRBV9 with TRBJ2-7, with TRBD2 as a possible D gene (6 bases). Looked up from germline, CDR1 is SGDLS and CDR2 is YYNGEE. Trimming shortened V by 4 bases and J by 6 bases, and 8 bases separated the two germline ends. The CDR3 length is 11 residues. The CDR3 region has the DNA TGTGCCAGCAGCACCGGGGGCGAGCAGTACTTC. This codes for CASSTGGEQYF.

This sequence joins TRBV30 and TRBJ1-2, with a tentative D call TRBD1 (5 bases). Germline V gene lookup returns CDR1 GTSNPN and CDR2 SVGIG (reference sequence). Trimming removed 2 bases from V and 8 bases from J, with 12 bases in between. The CDR3 is 12 residues long. The CDR3 region has the DNA TGTGCCTGGAGTCCCGGGGACTGGGGCTACACCTTC. This codes for CAWSPGDWGYTF. Filled out from reference TRBV30 and TRBJ1-2, the complete variable domain reads SQTIHQWPATLVQPVGSPLSLECTVEGTSNPNLYWYRQAAGRGLQLLFYSVGIGQISSEVPQNLSASRPQDRQFILSSKKLLLSDSGFYLCAWSPGDWGYTFGSGTRLTVV.